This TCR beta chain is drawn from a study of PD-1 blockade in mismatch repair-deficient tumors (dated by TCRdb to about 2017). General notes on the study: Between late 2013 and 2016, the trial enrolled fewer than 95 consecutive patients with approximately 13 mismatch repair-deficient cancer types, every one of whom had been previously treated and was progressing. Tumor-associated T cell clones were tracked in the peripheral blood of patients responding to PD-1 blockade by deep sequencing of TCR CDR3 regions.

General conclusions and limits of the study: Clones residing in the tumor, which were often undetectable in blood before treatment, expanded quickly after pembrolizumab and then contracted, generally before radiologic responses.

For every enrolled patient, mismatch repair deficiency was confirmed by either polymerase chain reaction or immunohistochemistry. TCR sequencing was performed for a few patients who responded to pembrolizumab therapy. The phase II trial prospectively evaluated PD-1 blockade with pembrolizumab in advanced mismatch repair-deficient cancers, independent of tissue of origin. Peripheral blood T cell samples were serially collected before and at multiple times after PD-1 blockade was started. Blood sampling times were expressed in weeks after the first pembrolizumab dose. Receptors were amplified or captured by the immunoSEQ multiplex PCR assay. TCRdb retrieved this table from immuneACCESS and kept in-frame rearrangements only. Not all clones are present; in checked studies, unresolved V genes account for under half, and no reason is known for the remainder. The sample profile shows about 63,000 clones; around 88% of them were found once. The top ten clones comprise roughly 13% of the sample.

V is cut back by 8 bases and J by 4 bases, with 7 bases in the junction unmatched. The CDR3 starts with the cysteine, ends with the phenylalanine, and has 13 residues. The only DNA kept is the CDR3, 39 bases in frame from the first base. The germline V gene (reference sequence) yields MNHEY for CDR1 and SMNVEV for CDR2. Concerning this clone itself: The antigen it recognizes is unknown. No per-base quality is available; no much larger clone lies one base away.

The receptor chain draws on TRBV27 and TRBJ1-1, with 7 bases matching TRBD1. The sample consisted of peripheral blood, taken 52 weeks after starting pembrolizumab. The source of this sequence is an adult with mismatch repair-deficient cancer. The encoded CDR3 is CASHRGGVTEAFF. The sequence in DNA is TGTGCCAGCCACAGGGGAGGGGTCACTGAAGCTTTCTTT.